This T cell receptor beta chain appears in the sequencing data of a study of a mutant IDH1 vaccine in newly diagnosed glioma. Assay used: immunoSEQ multiplex PCR; TCRdb lists only in-frame clones, some missing. The sample records 77,000 or so clones, 75% to 90% being singletons. Details on this clone: Its antigen is as yet unknown.

Stated time point: week 23, last vaccination. The investigators gave 300 ug of mutant IDH1 20-mer peptide in each vaccine dose, together with topical imiquimod. V dropped 3 bases and J dropped 5 bases, with 10 bases sitting between them. The germline CDR1 and CDR2 sequences are SQVTM and ANQGSEA. CDR3 length: 12 residues. This chain joins TRBV29-1 and TRBJ2-5; D is perhaps TRBD1 or TRBD2 (5 bases each). This clonotype originated in a woman aged 45-59 years with glioma. Here the sequenced sample was PBMCs, taken from a glioma patient whose treatment included an IDH1 peptide vaccine. This CDR3 is CSVDEGMETQYF. DNA for the CDR3: TGCAGCGTTGACGAGGGGATGGAGACCCAGTACTTC.